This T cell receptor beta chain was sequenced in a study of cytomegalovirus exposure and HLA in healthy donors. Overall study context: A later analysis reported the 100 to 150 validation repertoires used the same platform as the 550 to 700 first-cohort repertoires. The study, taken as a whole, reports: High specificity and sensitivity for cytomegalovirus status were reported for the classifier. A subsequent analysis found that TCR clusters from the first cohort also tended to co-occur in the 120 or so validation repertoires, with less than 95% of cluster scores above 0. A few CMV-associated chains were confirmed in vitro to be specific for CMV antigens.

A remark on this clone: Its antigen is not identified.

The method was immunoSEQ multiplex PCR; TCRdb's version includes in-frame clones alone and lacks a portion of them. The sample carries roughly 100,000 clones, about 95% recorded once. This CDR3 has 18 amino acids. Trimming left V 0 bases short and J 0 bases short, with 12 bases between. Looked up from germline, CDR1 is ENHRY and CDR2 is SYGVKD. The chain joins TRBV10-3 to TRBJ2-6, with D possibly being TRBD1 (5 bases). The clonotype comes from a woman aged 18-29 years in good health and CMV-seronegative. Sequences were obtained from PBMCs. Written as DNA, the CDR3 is TGTGCCATCAGTGAGTCCGACAGTAGTACCTCTGGGGCCAACGTCCTGACTTTC. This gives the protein CAISESDSSTSGANVLTF.